The 27 T cell receptor beta chains given below trace back to one sample, sequenced in a study of OX40 agonist ivuxolimab in advanced cancers. The assay was immunoSEQ multiplex PCR, and TCRdb's table has in-frame clones only and misses some. The sample shows tens of thousands of clones, roughly 87% of them seen only once. The sample in question was CD4+ or CD8+ T cells sorted from blood, obtained in a trial of the OX40 agonist ivuxolimab. These TCRs come from an adult with an advanced solid tumor such as melanoma, head and neck, liver or kidney cancer.

The chain has TRBV29-1 and TRBJ2-1; D call uncertain. CDR3 length: 12 amino acids. CDR1 and CDR2 from the germline V gene are SQVTM and ANQGSEA. V lost 3 bases and J lost 5, with 8 bases in between. CDR3 region: CSVDSTHNEQFF. The CDR3 bases are TGCAGCGTTGACTCGACCCACAATGAGCAGTTCTTC.

This sequence joins TRBV9 and TRBJ1-2, with a weak D call TRBD1 (5 bases). The CDR3 has 15 amino acids. The V end was cut by 3 bases, the J end by 3 bases, with 15 bases between. Germline-derived CDR1 and CDR2 are SGDLS and YYNGEE. This chain's CDR3 is CASSEEGEGHYGYTF. For the CDR3, the DNA is TGTGCCAGCAGCGAAGAAGGGGAAGGGCACTATGGCTACACCTTC. The full variable domain, completed using reference TRBV9 and TRBJ1-2, is DSGVTQTPKHLITATGQRVTLRCSPRSGDLSVYWYQQSLDQGLQFLIQYYNGEERAKGNILERFSAQQFPDLHSELNLSSLELGDSALYFCASSEEGEGHYGYTFGSGTRLTVV.

This chain joins TRBV6-4 and TRBJ2-4, with TRBD2 identical over 11 bases. Germline V lookup: CDR1 MRHNA, CDR2 SNTAGT. CDR3 size: 15 residues. V lost 6 bases to trimming and J lost 5 bases; unmatched junction nucleotides: 6. The CDR3 DNA is TGTGCCAGCAGCCCTGGGACTAGCGGACAAAACATTCAGTACTTC. Translated, it gives CASSPGTSGQNIQYF.

This chain uses TRBV6-5 with TRBJ2-7, with 10 bases lining up with TRBD1. Germline assignment: CDR1 MNHEY and CDR2 SVGAGI. Trimming removed 6 bases from V and 0 bases from J; junction bases left unmatched: 5. The CDR3 is 15 residues long. In DNA, the CDR3 is TGTGCCAGCAGCTTGGACAGGGGGGCCTCCTACGAGCAGTACTTC. Protein sequence: CASSLDRGASYEQYF.

CDR3 protein: CASSLGLAGAGSYNEQFF. As DNA, the CDR3 is TGCGCCAGCAGCTTGGGACTAGCGGGGGCTGGGTCCTACAATGAGCAGTTCTTC. The J gene is TRBJ2-1, the V gene TRBV5-1, with 12 positions matching TRBD2. CDR1 is SGHRS, CDR2 YFSETQ, per germline. With V trimmed by 0 bases and J by 1 base, 5 bases remained unmatched. This CDR3 region has 18 residues.

V and J are TRBV18 and TRBJ1-1; TRBD1 is a possible D gene (5 bases). Trimming removed 8 bases at V and 2 bases at J, with 15 bases between. In germline, CDR1 is KGHSH, CDR2 LQKENI. CDR3 length equals 14 residues. Written as DNA, the CDR3 is TGTGCCAGCACAACCCTGGGGGGAAACACTGAAGCTTTCTTT. It encodes CASTTLGGNTEAFF.

The chain is built from TRBV10-3 and TRBJ1-1; 7 nucleotides align to TRBD1. The CDR3 sequence is 12 residues long. After removal of 9 bases from V and 5 bases from J, the junction contained 6 bases not matched to a gene. Germline loops: CDR1 ENHRY, CDR2 SYGVKD. The DNA for the CDR3 is TGTGCCATAGGGGGCGCGGATACTGAAGCTTTCTTT. Translation gives CAIGGADTEAFF.

J is TRBJ2-1 and V is TRBV5-1; 14 bases are shared with TRBD2. V gave up 4 bases and J gave up 9 bases; unmatched junction bases: 12. The CDR3 loop spans 17 amino acids. Germline V gives CDR1 SGHRS, CDR2 YFSETQ. The CDR3 sequence is CASSVPTGTSGGGEQFF. The CDR3, as DNA: TGCGCCAGCAGCGTACCTACCGGGACTAGCGGGGGCGGTGAGCAGTTCTTC. Together with reference TRBV5-1 and TRBJ2-1, the CDR3 gives the full variable domain: KAGVTQTPRYLIKTRGQQVTLSCSPISGHRSVSWYQQTPGQGLQFLFEYFSETQRNKGNFPGRFSGRQFSNSRSEMNVSTLELGDSALYLCASSVPTGTSGGGEQFFGPGTRLTVL.

The rearrangement joins TRBV7-9 to TRBJ2-1, with 10 bases identical to TRBD2. The CDR3 sequence is 16 residues long. V shed 5 bases and J 8 bases; nucleotides not matched to a gene: 12. CDR1 is SEHNR and CDR2 is FQNEAQ in the germline V gene (reference sequence). CDR3 bases: TGTGCCAGCAGCCCCTCCCTAGCGGGGGTGGGGGATGAGCAGTTCTTC. Encoded protein: CASSPSLAGVGDEQFF.

This clone was recorded at least ten times. The chain joins TRBV4-2 to TRBJ1-2; TRBD1 might be the D (5 bases). CDR1 LGHNA and CDR2 YNFKEQ come from the germline V gene. The CDR3 totals 16 residues. Trimming removed 3 bases from V and 2 bases from J, with 16 bases in between. The DNA for the CDR3 is TGTGCCAGCAGCCAGGGGGGGACTTTCCCCAACTATGGCTACACCTTC. Translated, it gives CASSQGGTFPNYGYTF.

This rearrangement joins TRBV5-1 to TRBJ2-3, with D tentatively TRBD2 (5 bases). V was shortened by 0 bases and J by 4 bases, with 12 bases between the two germline ends. The CDR3 has 15 amino acids. Germline-derived CDR1 and CDR2 are SGHRS and YFSETQ. For the CDR3, the DNA is TGCGCCAGCAGCTTGGACGGGATTGGGGCAGATACGCAGTATTTT. Its protein product is CASSLDGIGADTQYF.

The chain employs TRBV5-4 and TRBJ2-1; D not certain. This CDR3 region has 14 residues. The ends were cut back, 0 bases at V and 3 bases at J, with 7 bases in the middle. Germline V gives CDR1 SGHNT, CDR2 YYREEE (reference sequence). The CDR3 here is CASSLDASYNEQFF. CDR3 coding DNA: TGTGCCAGCAGCTTGGATGCTAGCTACAATGAGCAGTTCTTC.

CDR3 residues: CASSYPHVWNTEAFF. CDR3 DNA: TGTGCCAGCAGTTACCCACACGTTTGGAACACTGAAGCTTTCTTT. J is TRBJ1-1 and V is TRBV6-6, with D unresolved. V shed 2 bases and J shed 1 base, with 11 bases lying between them. The germline V gene has CDR1 MNHNY and CDR2 SVGAGI (reference sequence). The CDR3 covers 15 residues.

DNA for the CDR3: TGTGCCAGCAGCTTATTTTCGCGTAGACAGTCCAATCAGCCCCAGCATTTT. Translated, it gives CASSLFSRRQSNQPQHF. The chain couples TRBV7-8 to TRBJ1-5; the D gene is possibly TRBD1 (5 bases). The CDR3 runs 17 residues. The germline V and J ends were trimmed by 2 bases and 3 bases, with 17 bases remaining between them. CDR1 and CDR2 from the germline V gene are SGHVS and FQNEAQ.

V gene TRBV15 combines with J gene TRBJ2-1; D gene unclear. Germline CDR1 reads LNHNV; CDR2 reads YYDKDF (reference sequence). The CDR3 sequence is 14 residues long. The V end lost 0 bases, the J end lost 3 bases, and 6 bases lay between the germline ends. The CDR3 coding sequence is TGTGCCACCAGCAGAGAAGTAAACTACAATGAGCAGTTCTTC. Its protein product is CATSREVNYNEQFF.

This chain links TRBV6-6 with TRBJ2-2; either TRBD1 or TRBD2 may fit D (6 bases each). The CDR3 consists of 14 residues. Trimming left V 7 bases short and J 7 bases short, with 16 bases between. CDR1 is MNHNY, CDR2 SVGAGI, per germline (reference sequence). The CDR3 region is CASTPGGGIGELFF. CDR3 DNA: TGTGCCAGCACTCCCGGAGGGGGAATCGGGGAGCTGTTTTTT.

The chain is built from TRBV6-1 and TRBJ2-7; D not certain. Germline V gives CDR1 MNHNS, CDR2 SASEGT. The V end was cut by 7 bases, the J end by 0 bases, with 16 bases between. The CDR3 consists of 15 residues. DNA for the CDR3: TGTGCCAGCATCTTCGCGCGCTTAAGCTCCTACGAGCAGTACTTC. Translating it yields CASIFARLSSYEQYF.

The chain is built from TRBV7-2 and TRBJ2-2; 11 nucleotides line up with TRBD2. CDR1 SGHTA and CDR2 FQGNSA come from the germline V gene. The CDR3 is 15 amino acids. V lost 3 bases, J lost 4 bases, and 1 base stayed unmatched. The CDR3 spells CASSFTSGGTGELFF. The CDR3 coding sequence is TGTGCCAGCAGCTTCACTAGCGGGGGCACCGGGGAGCTGTTTTTT.

The CDR3 is CASRSQGGPFNTEAFF. The CDR3 nucleotides are TGTGCCAGTCGTTCCCAGGGAGGGCCTTTCAACACTGAAGCTTTCTTT. The V and J genes are TRBV19 and TRBJ1-1; tentative D call: TRBD1 (5 bases). CDR3 length: 16 residues. The V end was cut by 8 bases, the J end by 2 bases, with 21 bases between. From germline, CDR1 is LNHDA and CDR2 SQIVND (reference sequence).

V gene TRBV10-3 combines with J gene TRBJ2-6; 10 bases align to TRBD1. Germline lookup yields CDR1 ENHRY and CDR2 SYGVKD. Trimming removed 5 bases from V and 1 base from J; junction bases left unmatched: 2. The CDR3 has 16 residues. For the CDR3, the DNA is TGTGCCATCAGTCGACAGGGGGCGTCTGGGGCCAACGTCCTGACTTTC. It codes for CAISRQGASGANVLTF.

The chain uses TRBV15 and TRBJ2-3, with D tentatively TRBD2 (6 bases). The CDR3 sequence is 15 residues long. The germline V gene encodes CDR1 LNHNV and CDR2 YYDKDF (reference sequence). Trimming cost V 1 base and J 4 bases, with 12 bases left between them. The CDR3 loop is CATSRGRGRADTQYF. In DNA form, the CDR3 reads TGTGCCACCAGCAGAGGGCGGGGCAGGGCAGATACGCAGTATTTT.

The V gene is TRBV7-6, the J gene TRBJ2-1; D possibly uses TRBD1 or TRBD2 (5 bases each). The germline V and J ends were trimmed by 8 bases and 4 bases, with 6 bases remaining between them. The CDR3 covers 11 residues. Germline assignment: CDR1 SGHVS and CDR2 FNYEAQ. The CDR3 sequence is CASGGYNEQFF. The DNA of the CDR3 is TGTGCCAGCGGGGGATACAATGAGCAGTTCTTC.

This chain links TRBV5-4 with TRBJ2-6, with a tentative D call TRBD1 (5 bases). CDR1 is SGHNT, CDR2 YYREEE, per germline (reference sequence). V gave up 0 bases and J gave up 0 bases, with 7 bases separating them. The CDR3 has 16 amino acids. CDR3 residues: CASSLGGHSGANVLTF. CDR3 nucleotides: TGTGCCAGCAGCTTGGGGGGCCACTCTGGGGCCAACGTCCTGACTTTC.

The gene calls are TRBV30 and TRBJ1-6; a weak D match, TRBD1 (5 bases). The V end lost 0 bases, the J end lost 5 bases, and 11 bases lay between the germline ends. The CDR3 has 15 residues. Germline V gives CDR1 GTSNPN, CDR2 SVGIG (reference sequence). CDR3 sequence: CAWSVLAGNNSPLHF. The DNA for the CDR3 is TGTGCCTGGAGTGTCCTGGCAGGGAATAATTCACCCCTCCACTTT.

V and J are TRBV28 and TRBJ2-7; TRBD1 might be the D (5 bases). The CDR3 length is 15 residues. The V end lost 3 bases, the J end lost 1 base, and 13 bases lay between the germline ends. Germline assignment: CDR1 MDHEN and CDR2 SYDVKM. The CDR3 loop is CASSFQGLGSYEQYF. The CDR3 nucleotides are TGTGCCAGCAGTTTTCAGGGCTTAGGGTCCTACGAGCAGTACTTC.

As DNA, the CDR3 is TGTGCCAGCAGCCCCTACCCCACAGATACGCAGTATTTT. Amino acid sequence: CASSPYPTDTQYF. The chain links TRBV7-2 to TRBJ2-3; no definite D call. V was trimmed by 5 bases and J by 2 bases, leaving 8 bases between them. Germline V gene data show CDR1 as SGHTA and CDR2 as FQGNSA. The CDR3 has 13 residues.

The rearrangement links TRBV5-1 to TRBJ1-5; a possible D gene is TRBD1 (5 bases). Germline CDR1 is SGHRS and CDR2 is YFSETQ. The CDR3 totals 16 residues. V was pared by 3 bases and J by 0 bases, with 13 bases between. CDR3 sequence reads: CASSSGGLYSNQPQHF. The CDR3 DNA follows: TGCGCCAGCAGCTCTGGGGGACTTTATAGCAATCAGCCCCAGCATTTT.